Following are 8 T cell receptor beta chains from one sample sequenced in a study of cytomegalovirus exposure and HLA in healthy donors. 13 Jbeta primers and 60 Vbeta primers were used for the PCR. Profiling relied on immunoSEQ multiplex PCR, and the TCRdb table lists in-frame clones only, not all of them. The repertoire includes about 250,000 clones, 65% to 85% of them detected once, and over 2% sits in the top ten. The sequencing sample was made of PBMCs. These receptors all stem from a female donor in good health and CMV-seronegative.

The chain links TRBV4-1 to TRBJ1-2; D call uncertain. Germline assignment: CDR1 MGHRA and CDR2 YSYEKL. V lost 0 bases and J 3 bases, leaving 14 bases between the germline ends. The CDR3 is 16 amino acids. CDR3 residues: CASSQDTANPYYGYTF. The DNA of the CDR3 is TGCGCCAGCAGCCAAGATACCGCGAATCCCTACTATGGCTACACCTTC.

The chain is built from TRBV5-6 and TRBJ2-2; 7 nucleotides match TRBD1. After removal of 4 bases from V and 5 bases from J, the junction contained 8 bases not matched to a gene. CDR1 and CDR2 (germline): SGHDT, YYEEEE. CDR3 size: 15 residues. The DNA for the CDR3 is TGTGCCAGCAGCCTGGCCGACAGGGAGACCGGGGAGCTGTTTTTT. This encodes CASSLADRETGELFF. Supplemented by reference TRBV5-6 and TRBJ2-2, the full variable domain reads DAGVTQSPTHLIKTRGQQVTLRCSPKSGHDTVSWYQQALGQGPQFIFQYYEEEERQRGNFPDRFSGHQFPNYSSELNVNALLLGDSALYLCASSLADRETGELFFGEGSRLTVL.

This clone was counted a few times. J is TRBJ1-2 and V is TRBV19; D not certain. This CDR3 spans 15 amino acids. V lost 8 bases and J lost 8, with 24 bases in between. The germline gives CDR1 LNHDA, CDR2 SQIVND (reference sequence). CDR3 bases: TGTGCCAGTCAAGAGAATTTAGCGGGGTTTCGGGGCTACACCTTC. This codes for CASQENLAGFRGYTF.

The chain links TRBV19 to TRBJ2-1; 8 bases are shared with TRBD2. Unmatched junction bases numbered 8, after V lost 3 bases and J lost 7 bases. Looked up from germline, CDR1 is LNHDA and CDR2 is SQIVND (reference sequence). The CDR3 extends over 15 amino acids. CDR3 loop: CASSIGSGGPNEQFF. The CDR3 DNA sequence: TGTGCCAGTAGTATTGGATCGGGAGGGCCTAATGAGCAGTTCTTC.

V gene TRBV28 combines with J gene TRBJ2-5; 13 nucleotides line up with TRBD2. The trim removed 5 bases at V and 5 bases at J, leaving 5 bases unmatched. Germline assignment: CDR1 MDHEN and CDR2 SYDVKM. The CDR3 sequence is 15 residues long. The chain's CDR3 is CASSRVLAGGETQYF. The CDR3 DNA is TGTGCCAGCAGTCGCGTACTAGCGGGAGGGGAGACCCAGTACTTC.

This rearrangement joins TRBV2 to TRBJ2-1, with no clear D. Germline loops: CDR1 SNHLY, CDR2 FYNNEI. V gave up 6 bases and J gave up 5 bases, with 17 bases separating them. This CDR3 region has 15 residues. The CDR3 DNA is TGTGCCAGCAGAGACCCCTGGGCCAAACACAATGAGCAGTTCTTC. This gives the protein CASRDPWAKHNEQFF.

This CDR3 reads CASSLGGLAGGAYEQYF. The CDR3 bases are TGTGCCAGCAGCTTGGGGGGACTAGCGGGAGGCGCCTACGAGCAGTACTTC. The rearrangement joins TRBV5-4 to TRBJ2-7; 15 bases map to TRBD2. This CDR3 contains 17 residues. Per the germline V gene, CDR1 is SGHNT and CDR2 is YYREEE (reference sequence). V trimming: 0 bases; J trimming: 2 bases; junction bases outside the gene matches: 3.

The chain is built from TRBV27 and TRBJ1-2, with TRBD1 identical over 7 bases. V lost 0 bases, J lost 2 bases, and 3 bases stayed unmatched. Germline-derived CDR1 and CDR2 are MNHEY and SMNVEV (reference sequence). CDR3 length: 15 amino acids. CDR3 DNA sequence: TGTGCCAGCAGTTTATCCCTGACAGGGAACTATGGCTACACCTTC. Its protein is CASSLSLTGNYGYTF.